Shown below are 3 T cell receptor beta chains from a single sample sequenced in a study of CD8 T cells in ankylosing spondylitis. TCRdb re-derived calls from the 5' RACE reads in MiXCR, one entry per CDR3 protein. This sample has 100,000 to 150,000 distinct CDR3 sequences; approximately 9.7% occur once, and the top ten carry 2.5% to 4%. The specimen was blood, either unsorted or a sorted T cell fraction (not recorded which). These receptor sequences come from a male donor with ankylosing spondylitis or in good health (not recorded which).

A note on this clonotype: A much bigger clone sits one base away, suggesting this may be a read error. J is TRBJ2-1 and V is TRBV5-1, with D maybe TRBD2 (6 bases). V gave up 1 base and J gave up 2 bases, with 10 bases separating them. Germline lookup yields CDR1 SGHRS and CDR2 YFSETQ. This CDR3 spans 15 amino acids. The CDR3: CASSLLPGAYNEQFF. The CDR3 region has the DNA TGCGCCAGCAGCTTGTTACCGGGAGCCTACAATGAGCAGTTCTTC.

This clonotype has just a few counts. The V call is TRBV5-6, the J call TRBJ2-3, with 7 nucleotides matching TRBD2. Per germline, CDR1 SGHDT and CDR2 YYEEEE. Trimming at V came to 1 base and at J to 4 bases, leaving 9 bases not matched to a gene. The length of the CDR3 is 16 residues. CDR3 DNA: TGTGCCAGCAGCTTGTTCGGCGGGAGTATCTCAGATACGCAGTATTTT. It translates to CASSLFGGSISDTQYF.

The rearrangement links TRBV20-1 to TRBJ2-7; 9 positions agree with TRBD1. Germline V gene sequence: CDR1 DFQATT, CDR2 SNEGSKA (reference sequence). Trimming took 6 bases from V and 3 from J; bases not matched to a gene: 15. This CDR3 is 16 amino acids long. CDR3 sequence reads: CSADGTGSDDYYEQYF. The DNA of the CDR3 is TGCAGTGCCGACGGGACAGGGTCTGATGACTACTACGAGCAGTACTTC.